This passage covers 13 T cell receptor beta chains from one sample sequenced in a study of T cell responses to AZD1222 COVID-19 vaccine. Libraries were prepared by immunoSEQ multiplex PCR; TCRdb keeps only in-frame clonotypes and omits some of them. The profile shows some 69,000 clones, approximately 80% of them singletons. This specimen consisted of peripheral blood, obtained 28 days after the second AZD1222 dose. Receptor source: an adult who received the AZD1222 COVID-19 vaccine.

V and J are TRBV28 and TRBJ1-5; tentatively, D is TRBD1 (5 bases). The V end was cut by 1 base, the J end by 3 bases, with 10 bases between. This CDR3 contains 15 residues. Per germline, CDR1 MDHEN and CDR2 SYDVKM. The CDR3 spells CASSLYRGLNQPQHF. DNA for the CDR3: TGTGCCAGCAGTTTATACCGGGGCCTCAATCAGCCCCAGCATTTT.

The gene calls are TRBV19 and TRBJ1-2; D unclear. Trimming took 3 bases from V and 13 from J, leaving 15 bases between them. CDR1 and CDR2 from the germline V gene are LNHDA and SQIVND (reference sequence). CDR3 length: 12 residues. The CDR3 bases are TGTGCCAGTAGTATTGGGCAGCCCGATCTCACCTTC. As protein: CASSIGQPDLTF.

The chain joins TRBV19 to TRBJ1-6, with a possible D match to TRBD1 (5 bases). Germline loops: CDR1 LNHDA, CDR2 SQIVND (reference sequence). The CDR3 is 13 amino acids. Trimming left V 5 bases short and J 8 bases short, with 10 bases between. The CDR3 bases are TGTGCCAGTAGTTCAGGGTGGGATTCACCCCTCCACTTT. Translation gives CASSSGWDSPLHF.

The chain uses TRBV6-5 and TRBJ1-5; 7 positions match TRBD1. The CDR3 runs 15 residues. The V and J ends lost 6 bases and 6 bases, in that order; junction bases with no gene match: 11. Looked up from germline, CDR1 is MNHEY and CDR2 is SVGAGI. This CDR3 reads CASRTTGAGTQPQHF. The DNA of the CDR3 is TGTGCCAGCAGGACAACAGGGGCTGGTACTCAGCCCCAGCATTTT.

The chain recombines TRBV4-1 with TRBJ1-2, with TRBD1 matching over 8 bases. V gave up 4 bases and J gave up 5 bases; unmatched junction bases: 6. The CDR3 has 14 residues. Germline V gene data show CDR1 as MGHRA and CDR2 as YSYEKL. The CDR3 loop is CASSPTRTGYGYTF. CDR3 coding DNA: TGCGCCAGCAGCCCGACCAGGACAGGGTATGGCTACACCTTC.

The V and J genes are TRBV2 and TRBJ2-2, with 10 bases fitting TRBD2. With 4 bases clipped from V and 4 bases from J, the junction kept 6 bases outside the gene matches. The CDR3 sequence is 16 residues long. Germline V gene lookup returns CDR1 SNHLY and CDR2 FYNNEI. The CDR3 bases are TGTGCCAGCAGTGTGGAGCGGGGGGGCGGCACCGGGGAGCTGTTTTTT. It translates to CASSVERGGGTGELFF.

This clone turned up a few times. The rearrangement uses TRBV5-6 and TRBJ1-3, with D unclear. V lost 0 bases and J 3 bases, leaving 4 bases between the germline ends. Germline CDR1 and CDR2: SGHDT and YYEEEE. This CDR3 is built from 13 residues. CDR3 loop: CASSLVLGNTIYF. The CDR3 nucleotides read TGTGCCAGCAGCTTGGTGCTTGGAAACACCATATATTTT.

The rearrangement joins TRBV11-2 to TRBJ1-1; D possibly corresponds to TRBD1 (6 bases). CDR1 and CDR2 from the germline V gene are SGHAT and FQNNGV. The V gene lost 7 bases and the J gene lost 4 bases, with 19 bases spanning the gap. This CDR3 is 15 amino acids long. The CDR3 DNA reads TGTGCCAGCAACTCACAGGGCTTTGGGGGCACTGAAGCTTTCTTT. This codes for CASNSQGFGGTEAFF.

The chain has TRBV9 and TRBJ2-7; the D gene is possibly TRBD2 (7 bases). Trimming took off 1 base at V and 3 bases at J, with 14 bases between the two ends. Germline CDR1 and CDR2: SGDLS and YYNGEE. The CDR3 sequence is 15 residues long. Here the CDR3 reads CASSVQQGGDYEQYF. The CDR3 DNA reads as TGTGCCAGCAGCGTACAACAGGGAGGGGACTACGAGCAGTACTTC.

The J gene is TRBJ2-7, the V gene TRBV11-3, with 7 bases fitting TRBD1. The CDR3 loop spans 14 amino acids. Germline CDR1 is SGHNT and CDR2 is YENEEA. V dropped 2 bases and J dropped 5; count of bases not matched to a gene: 6. CDR3 DNA sequence: TGTGCCAGCAGCTTAAAGGACAGGATGCACGAGCAGTACTTC. Residues: CASSLKDRMHEQYF. Using reference TRBV11-3 and TRBJ2-7 for the parts outside the CDR3, the full variable domain is EAGVVQSPRYKIIEKKQPVAFWCNPISGHNTLYWYLQNLGQGPELLIRYENEEAVDDSQLPKDRFSAERLKGVDSTLKIQPAELGDSAVYLCASSLKDRMHEQYFGPGTRLTVT.

This chain's CDR3 is CASALAGQATQYF. Here the CDR3 DNA reads TGTGCCAGTGCTTTAGCGGGGCAGGCGACCCAGTACTTC. This rearrangement joins TRBV19 to TRBJ2-5; 8 positions match TRBD2. The CDR3 extends over 13 amino acids. Trimming took 8 bases from V and 7 from J; bases not matched to a gene: 9. The germline V gene encodes CDR1 LNHDA and CDR2 SQIVND (reference sequence). Variable domain in full (rest from reference TRBV19 and TRBJ2-5): DGGITQSPKYLFRKEGQNVTLSCEQNLNHDAMYWYRQDPGQGLRLIYYSQIVNDFQKGDIAEGYSVSREKKESFPLTVTSAQKNPTAFYLCASALAGQATQYFGPGTRLLVL.

The chain recombines TRBV10-3 with TRBJ2-7, with 9 bases lining up with TRBD2. The germline gives CDR1 ENHRY, CDR2 SYGVKD. CDR3 length: 17 amino acids. V trimming: 2 bases; J trimming: 5 bases; junction bases outside the gene matches: 13. The chain's CDR3 is CAISEEGHSGGSDEQYF. Here the CDR3 DNA reads TGTGCCATCAGTGAGGAGGGGCATAGCGGGGGCTCGGACGAGCAGTACTTC.

This clone has just one count. The chain uses TRBV6-5 and TRBJ2-1; TRBD2 aligns across 13 bases. J was trimmed by 9 bases and V by 5 bases; bases with no gene match: 7. The CDR3 loop spans 15 amino acids. The germline gives CDR1 MNHEY, CDR2 SVGAGI. The CDR3 region has the DNA TGTGCCAGCAGTCCTACTAGCGGGGGGGCCTCTGAGCAGTTCTTC. This sequence encodes CASSPTSGGASEQFF.